Below are 28 T cell receptor beta chains sequenced from a single sample in a study of breast tumors, draining lymph nodes, adjacent tissues. Axillary draining lymph nodes of breast cancer patients supplied the node samples. TCRdb itself ran the multiplex PCR reads through MiXCR, one entry per CDR3 protein. The profile shows 150,000 to 200,000 distinct CDR3 sequences, roughly 35% of them singletons. The sequencing input was axillary lymph node tissue. These receptors came from a female donor with breast cancer. Some clones in this sample may be carry-over from other donors' samples.

The J gene is TRBJ2-1, the V gene TRBV6-1, with no clear D. V was pared by 5 bases and J by 4 bases, with 6 bases between. In germline, CDR1 is MNHNS, CDR2 SASEGT. The CDR3 totals 12 residues. CDR3 DNA: TGTGCCAGCAGTCCCGCGTACAATGAGCAGTTCTTC. Translating it yields CASSPAYNEQFF.

This clonotype was detected ten times or more. The J gene is TRBJ2-7, the V gene TRBV30, with 9 nucleotides matching TRBD1. CDR1 and CDR2 from the germline V gene are GTSNPN and SVGIG (reference sequence). The trim removed 1 base at V and 7 bases at J, leaving 8 bases unmatched. The CDR3 consists of 14 residues. CDR3 coding DNA: TGTGCCTGGAGTGCCAAAGGGACAGGGCGGGAGCAGTACTTC. This encodes CAWSAKGTGREQYF.

At least ten counts were recorded for this clonotype. The chain has TRBV20-1 and TRBJ1-2; no firm D call. This CDR3 contains 13 residues. Germline V lookup: CDR1 DFQATT, CDR2 SNEGSKA (reference sequence). V was shortened by 4 bases and J by 1 base, with 10 bases between the two germline ends. In DNA form, the CDR3 reads TGCAGTGCTATGGAGGGAGGTAACTATGGCTACACCTTC. Its translation: CSAMEGGNYGYTF.

This clonotype was seen many times. The V and J genes are TRBV30 and TRBJ2-5; D is undetermined. The CDR3 is 12 amino acids. The V and J ends lost 0 bases and 2 bases respectively, with 4 bases between them. CDR1 GTSNPN and CDR2 SVGIG come from the germline V gene (reference sequence). The CDR3 protein is CAWSVSQETQYF. CDR3 sequence (DNA): TGTGCCTGGAGTGTGAGTCAAGAGACCCAGTACTTC.

V gene TRBV5-1 combines with J gene TRBJ1-6; the D gene is possibly TRBD1 (5 bases). The germline V gene encodes CDR1 SGHRS and CDR2 YFSETQ. CDR3 length equals 17 residues. Trimming took off 3 bases at V and 6 bases at J, with 19 bases between the two ends. The DNA of the CDR3 is TGCGCCAGCAGCTCGGGACTAGCGGGGGGATCTAATTCACCCCTCCACTTT. Translated, it gives CASSSGLAGGSNSPLHF.

This clonotype was counted many times. The chain is built from TRBV9 and TRBJ1-6; D not resolved. Trimming took off 0 bases at V and 10 bases at J, with 14 bases between the two ends. This CDR3 contains 15 residues. In germline, CDR1 is SGDLS, CDR2 YYNGEE. DNA of the CDR3: TGTGCCAGCAGCGTAGCGGTGGGCGCAGAATCACCCCTCCACTTT. Translating gives CASSVAVGAESPLHF.

This chain uses TRBV30 with TRBJ2-7, with 8 bases lining up with TRBD2. The CDR3 totals 13 residues. Trimming removed 4 bases from V and 9 bases from J; junction bases left unmatched: 11. The germline CDR1 and CDR2 sequences are GTSNPN and SVGIG (reference sequence). The CDR3, as DNA: TGTGCCTGGACAGGCGGGACTAGGGTCGGGCAGTACTTC. The encoded protein is CAWTGGTRVGQYF. Full variable domain (remainder filled in from reference TRBV30 and TRBJ2-7): SQTIHQWPATLVQPVGSPLSLECTVEGTSNPNLYWYRQAAGRGLQLLFYSVGIGQISSEVPQNLSASRPQDRQFILSSKKLLLSDSGFYLCAWTGGTRVGQYFGPGTRLTVT.

This rearrangement joins TRBV20-1 to TRBJ2-5, with D perhaps matching TRBD2 (6 bases). Trimming took off 3 bases at V and 5 bases at J, with 16 bases between the two ends. CDR3 length: 14 amino acids. In germline, CDR1 is DFQATT, CDR2 SNEGSKA (reference sequence). The CDR3 sequence is CSASELALGETQYF. The CDR3 DNA reads as TGCAGTGCTAGCGAACTAGCTTTGGGGGAGACCCAGTACTTC.

This chain links TRBV5-1 with TRBJ1-1; D gene uncertain. CDR3 length equals 14 residues. The V gene lost 5 bases and the J gene lost 5 bases, with 16 bases spanning the gap. Germline CDR1 reads SGHRS; CDR2 reads YFSETQ. The CDR3 sequence: CASSFAGSRTEAFF. CDR3 sequence (DNA): TGCGCCAGCAGTTTTGCGGGGTCGCGGACTGAAGCTTTCTTT.

This clonotype was detected ten times or more. This chain connects TRBV20-1 to TRBJ2-1; perhaps TRBD2 as D (5 bases). Trimming took 4 bases from V and 4 from J, leaving 8 bases between them. The CDR3 length is 12 residues. Germline CDR1 is DFQATT and CDR2 is SNEGSKA (reference sequence). CDR3 region: CSATSRYNEQFF. The CDR3 nucleotides read TGCAGTGCTACTAGCAGATACAATGAGCAGTTCTTC.

The genes are TRBV14 and TRBJ2-7; TRBD2 aligns across 8 bases. Trimming took 1 base from V and 0 from J; bases not matched to a gene: 5. This CDR3 is 16 amino acids long. Germline-derived CDR1 and CDR2 are SGHDN and FVKESK. CDR3 residues: CASSQGSGTSSYEQYF. CDR3 nucleotides: TGTGCCAGCAGCCAAGGGTCCGGGACTAGCTCCTACGAGCAGTACTTC.

The sample holds many counts of this clonotype. The V and J genes are TRBV18 and TRBJ1-6; 8 nucleotides agree with TRBD1. The ends lost 6 bases at V and 4 bases at J; junction bases unmatched: 2. CDR1 is KGHSH and CDR2 is LQKENI in the germline V gene. The CDR3 has 14 residues. The CDR3 DNA follows: TGTGCCAGCTCCGACAGGGGTTATAATTCACCCCTCCACTTT. Translated, it gives CASSDRGYNSPLHF.

As to this clonotype: Given the absence of the conserved phenylalanine or tryptophan at the CDR3 end, a read error is likely. The DNA is left out, because the CDR3 cannot be placed on it with certainty; the CDR3 is given as TCRdb lists it. V usage is TRBV24-1 and J usage is TRBJ2-1; the table's D gene call, TRBD2, was not cross checked with the DNA. Germline V gene data show CDR1 as KGHDR and CDR2 as SFDVKD. With termini counted, the CDR3 has 18 amino acids. CDR3 protein: CATSDSGTSFGDGYTFGS.

This clonotype was detected many times. This sequence joins TRBV6-6 and TRBJ2-7, with 14 bases lining up with TRBD2. The CDR3 extends over 18 amino acids. CDR1 MNHNY and CDR2 SVGAGI come from the germline V gene (reference sequence). V dropped 9 bases and J dropped 2; count of bases not matched to a gene: 15. CDR3 region: CASRHSGTSGRVAYEQYF. The DNA for the CDR3 is TGTGCCAGTAGACACTCCGGGACTAGCGGGAGAGTGGCCTACGAGCAGTACTTC.

This clonotype was seen only a few times. V is TRBV30 and J is TRBJ2-3; possibly TRBD2 for D (6 bases). Trimming removed 5 bases from V and 4 bases from J, with 10 bases in between. CDR1 is GTSNPN, CDR2 SVGIG, per germline (reference sequence). CDR3 size: 12 residues. CDR3 sequence reads: CAWEGGPDTQYF. CDR3 in DNA: TGTGCCTGGGAGGGAGGCCCAGATACGCAGTATTTT.

The V and J genes are TRBV7-6 and TRBJ2-1, with D maybe TRBD2 (5 bases). Per the germline V gene, CDR1 is SGHVS and CDR2 is FNYEAQ. CDR3 length: 18 residues. V lost 5 bases to trimming and J lost 0 bases, with 20 bases between them. The CDR3 is CASSRSSFASSSYNEQFF. The CDR3 region has the DNA TGTGCCAGCAGCCGCAGTTCCTTCGCTAGCTCCTCCTACAATGAGCAGTTCTTC.

This clonotype showed up many times. This chain connects TRBV10-3 to TRBJ2-5, with TRBD2 matching 7 bases. CDR1 is ENHRY, CDR2 SYGVKD, per germline. This CDR3 is 17 amino acids long. Trimming took 0 bases from V and 0 from J; bases not matched to a gene: 7. The CDR3, as DNA: TGTGCCATCAGTGAGTCGGGAGGGCGGGTGTACCAAGAGACCCAGTACTTC. Its translation: CAISESGGRVYQETQYF.

Remarks on this clonotype: The junction departs from the called germline gene at one end, perhaps through a read error. The V gene is TRBV7-9, the J gene TRBJ2-4; D may match TRBD1 or TRBD2 (5 bases each). The CDR3 extends over 14 amino acids. Germline V gene lookup returns CDR1 SEHNR and CDR2 FQNEAQ (reference sequence). The CDR3 sequence is CASSSGLAKSIQYF. CDR3 in DNA: TGTGCCAGCAGCTCAGGGCTAGCCAAAAGCATTCAGTACTTC.

This clonotype occurred many times. V gene TRBV7-9 combines with J gene TRBJ2-6; D is undetermined. CDR3 length: 14 amino acids. Germline V gives CDR1 SEHNR, CDR2 FQNEAQ (reference sequence). The V gene lost 4 bases and the J gene lost 9 bases, with 13 bases spanning the gap. CDR3 sequence (DNA): TGTGCCAGCAGCTCGTTAGGATGGGGCAACGTCCTGACTTTC. As protein: CASSSLGWGNVLTF. Combining the CDR3 with reference TRBV7-9 and TRBJ2-6 gives the whole variable domain DTGVSQNPRHKITKRGQNVTFRCDPISEHNRLYWYRQTLGQGPEFLTYFQNEAQLEKSRLLSDRFSAERPKGSFSTLEIQRTEQGDSAMYLCASSSLGWGNVLTFGAGSRLTVL.

CDR3 protein: CASRTPGQVNEQFF. The CDR3 nucleotides are TGTGCCAGCAGAACCCCGGGACAGGTGAATGAGCAGTTCTTC. The rearrangement joins TRBV28 to TRBJ2-1; 8 nucleotides match TRBD1. There are 14 residues in the CDR3. V trimming: 6 bases; J trimming: 7 bases; junction bases outside the gene matches: 8. Germline lookup yields CDR1 MDHEN and CDR2 SYDVKM.

This clonotype was recorded many times. V gene TRBV7-2 combines with J gene TRBJ2-5; D remains unclear. This CDR3 is 14 amino acids long. Looked up from germline, CDR1 is SGHTA and CDR2 is FQGNSA. V lost 0 bases and J lost 2, with 7 bases in between. CDR3 sequence reads: CASSLAGYQETQYF. Here the CDR3 DNA reads TGTGCCAGCAGCTTAGCTGGCTATCAAGAGACCCAGTACTTC.

This clonotype was observed many times. The chain employs TRBV20-1 and TRBJ2-1, with a weak D call TRBD2 (5 bases). The CDR3 totals 12 residues. V was clipped by 2 bases and J by 6 bases, with 8 bases between them. Germline V gene data show CDR1 as DFQATT and CDR2 as SNEGSKA (reference sequence). DNA of the CDR3: TGCAGTGCTAGAATACTAGTCAATGAGCAGTTCTTC. This gives the protein CSARILVNEQFF.

This clonotype was seen more than once but under ten times. A much larger clone lies one base from this, so it may be a read error. The chain joins TRBV6-5 to TRBJ1-2, with TRBD1 as a possible D gene (5 bases). V lost 5 bases and J lost 4, with 20 bases in between. Germline values: CDR1 MNHEY, CDR2 SVGAGI. The CDR3 is 16 residues long. CDR3 nucleotides: TGTGCCAGCAGTCACGATATCGGGGGAATTCTCTATGGCTACACCTTC. Amino acids: CASSHDIGGILYGYTF.

The chain is built from TRBV12-3 or TRBV12-4 and TRBJ2-1; 7 bases map to TRBD2. The J segment lost 0 bases and the V segment lost 6 bases, leaving 8 bases of the junction unmatched. This CDR3 is 16 amino acids long. CDR3 in DNA: TGTGCCAGCAGAGAATGGGGCGGGAGCTCCTACAATGAGCAGTTCTTC. Its translation: CASREWGGSSYNEQFF.

With respect to this clonotype: The junction departs from germline at one end; a sequencing error may be responsible. V is TRBV12-3 or TRBV12-4 and J is TRBJ1-4; D unresolved. The CDR3 spans 12 residues. The CDR3: CASSFGQSKPLF. In nucleotides, the CDR3 is TGTGCCAGCAGTTTCGGGCAGTCAAAACCGCTTTTT.

About this clonotype: Without the conserved terminal phenylalanine or tryptophan, this CDR3 likely stems from a read error. The chain combines TRBV7-9 with TRBJ2-5, with unresolved D. Germline V gives CDR1 SEHNR, CDR2 FQNEAQ (reference sequence). The V end lost 1 base, the J end lost 1 base, and 7 bases lay between the germline ends. The CDR3 loop spans 14 amino acids. The DNA for the CDR3 is TGTGCCAGCAGCTTAGTCATGCCCCAAGAGACCCAGTACCTC. It codes for CASSLVMPQETQYL.

Comments on this clonotype: A much larger clone lies one base from this, so it may be a read error. V gene TRBV5-1 combines with J gene TRBJ2-5; 8 bases are shared with TRBD2. Losses at the gene ends were 4 bases for V and 5 bases for J; bases not matched to a gene: 10. The CDR3 is made up of 15 amino acids. Germline V gene sequence: CDR1 SGHRS, CDR2 YFSETQ. CDR3 protein: CASSPTGPGGETQYF. Written as DNA, the CDR3 is TGCGCCAGCAGCCCCACGGGACCGGGGGGGGAGACCCAGTACTTC.

The sample holds many counts of this clonotype. This sequence joins TRBV19 and TRBJ1-3; D is unclear. The CDR3 totals 15 residues. Trimming shortened V by 6 bases and J by 0 bases, and 12 bases separated the two germline ends. Germline CDR1 LNHDA, CDR2 SQIVND (reference sequence). CDR3 region: CASRTGLHSGNTIYF. Here the CDR3 DNA reads TGTGCCAGTAGGACCGGACTTCACTCTGGAAACACCATATATTTT.